The TCR beta chain described here comes from a study of control samples from healthy donors and cancer patients. Clones were sequenced by immunoSEQ multiplex PCR, and TCRdb holds only the in-frame ones, with some missing. The sample lists tens of thousands of clones; over 80% were seen once. This CDR3 is built from 13 residues. CDR1 and CDR2 from the germline V gene are LNHDA and SQIVND (reference sequence). V was cut by 9 bases and J by 3 bases, with 15 bases left in between. Only one count was recorded for this clone. The chain employs TRBV19 and TRBJ2-7; TRBD1 might be the D (5 bases). The source material was blood. This clonotype originated in a man aged 55 to 70 in good health. The CDR3: CASSTNRNYEQYF. The CDR3 bases are TGTGCCAGCTCTACTAACAGGAACTACGAGCAGTACTTC.